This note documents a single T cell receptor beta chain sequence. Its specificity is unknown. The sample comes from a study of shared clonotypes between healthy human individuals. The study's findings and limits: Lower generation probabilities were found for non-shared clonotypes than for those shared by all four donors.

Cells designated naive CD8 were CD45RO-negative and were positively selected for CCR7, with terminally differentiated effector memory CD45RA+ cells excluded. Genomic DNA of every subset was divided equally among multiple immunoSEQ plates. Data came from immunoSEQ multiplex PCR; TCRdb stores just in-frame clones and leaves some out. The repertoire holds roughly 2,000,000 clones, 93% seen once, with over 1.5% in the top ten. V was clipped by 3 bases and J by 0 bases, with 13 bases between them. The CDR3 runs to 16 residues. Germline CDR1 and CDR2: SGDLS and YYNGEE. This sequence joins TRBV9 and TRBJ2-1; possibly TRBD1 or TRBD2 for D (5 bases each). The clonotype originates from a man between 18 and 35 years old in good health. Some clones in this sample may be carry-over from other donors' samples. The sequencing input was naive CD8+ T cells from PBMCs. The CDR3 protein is CASSGPQAGSYNEQFF. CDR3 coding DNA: TGTGCCAGCAGCGGCCCACAGGCGGGCTCCTACAATGAGCAGTTCTTC.